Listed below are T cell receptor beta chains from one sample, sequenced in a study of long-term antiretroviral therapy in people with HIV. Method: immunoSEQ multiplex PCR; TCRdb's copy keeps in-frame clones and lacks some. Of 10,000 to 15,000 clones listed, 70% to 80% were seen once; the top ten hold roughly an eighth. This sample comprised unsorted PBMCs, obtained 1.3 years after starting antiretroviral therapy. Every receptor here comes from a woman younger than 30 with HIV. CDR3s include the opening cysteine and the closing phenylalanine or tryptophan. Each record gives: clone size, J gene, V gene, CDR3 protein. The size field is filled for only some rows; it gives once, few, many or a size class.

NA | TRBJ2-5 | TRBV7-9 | CASLLVETQYF
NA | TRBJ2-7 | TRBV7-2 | CASSQAAGALQYEQYF
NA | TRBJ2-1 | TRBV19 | CASSIIVAGPMNNEQFF
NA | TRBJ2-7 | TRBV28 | CASSLFVNGYEQYF
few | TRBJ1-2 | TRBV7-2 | CASSLSPRGNYGYTF
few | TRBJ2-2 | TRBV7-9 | CASSPRDSPTGELFF
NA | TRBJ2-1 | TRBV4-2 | CASSAATGLAGHNEQFF
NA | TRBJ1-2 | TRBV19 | CASSIDLRGANYGYTF
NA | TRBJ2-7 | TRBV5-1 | CASSLVLAGAPYEQYF
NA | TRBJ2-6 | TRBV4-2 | CASSQDGSGANVLTF
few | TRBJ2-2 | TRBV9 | CASNLGAGELFF
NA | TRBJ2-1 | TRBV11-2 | CASSLASYNEQFF
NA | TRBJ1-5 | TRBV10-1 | CASSEKQHQQNQPQHF
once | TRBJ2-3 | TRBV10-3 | CAISGLYTDTQYF
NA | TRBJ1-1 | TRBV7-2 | CASSLEDSGRAFF
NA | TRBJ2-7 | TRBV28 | CASSFTGGPYEQYF
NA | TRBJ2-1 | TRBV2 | CASSENLGFSDEQFF
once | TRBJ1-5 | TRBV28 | CASRVLGEGPREKPQHF
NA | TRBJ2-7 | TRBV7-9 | CASSQSQAVEQYF
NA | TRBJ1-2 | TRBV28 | CASRQPGDYGYTF
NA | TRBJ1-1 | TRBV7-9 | CASSLAGGNTEAFF
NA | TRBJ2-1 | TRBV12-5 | CASGFAGGRGEQFF
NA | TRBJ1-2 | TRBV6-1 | CASSDSAGYTF
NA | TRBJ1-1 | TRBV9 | CASSVTAGAHTEAFF
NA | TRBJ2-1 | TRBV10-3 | CAISERSGTGRMNEQFF
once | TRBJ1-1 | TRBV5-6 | CASSLFSGRVTEAFF
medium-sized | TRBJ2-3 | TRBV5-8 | CASSSGTTGTDTQYF
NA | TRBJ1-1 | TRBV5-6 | CASSRDGEAFF
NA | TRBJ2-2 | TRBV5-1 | CASSLNAGTGELFF
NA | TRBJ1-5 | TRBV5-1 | CASSLAGTANQPQHF
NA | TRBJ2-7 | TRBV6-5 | CASSMTSEAYEQYF
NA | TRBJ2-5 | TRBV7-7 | CASSLGTVEETQYF
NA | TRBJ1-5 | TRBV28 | CASSFRAGQPQHF
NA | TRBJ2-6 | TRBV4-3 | CASSQDRWSGANVLTF
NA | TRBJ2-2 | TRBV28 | CASSSEISPANTGELFF